Listed below are T cell receptor beta chains from one sample, sequenced in a study of early T cells in non-severe SARS-CoV-2 infection. Via MiXCR, TCRdb re-called the 5' RACE reads, giving one row per CDR3 protein. The profile shows fewer than 85,000 distinct CDR3 sequences, approximately 15% of them singletons. The material sequenced was whole blood. The receptors derive from an adult who was a healthcare worker with PCR-confirmed SARS-CoV-2 infection or an uninfected control (not recorded which). The CDR3 runs from the conserved cysteine through the conserved F or W. The D gene is left open where the match is weak. Some rows have no size entry. The others give once, few or many, or a class for an expanded clone.

V,J,D,size,CDR3,DNA
TRBV20-1,TRBJ2-2,TRBD1,many,CSAIRQGANTGELFF,TGCAGTGCTATAAGACAGGGCGCGAACACCGGGGAGCTGTTTTTT
TRBV29-1,TRBJ2-1,.,.,CSAPTYNEQFF,TGCAGCGCTCCCACATACAATGAGCAGTTCTTC
TRBV3-1,TRBJ1-3,.,.,CASSQERQSSGNTIYF,TGTGCCAGCAGCCAAGAGCGGCAGTCCTCTGGAAACACCATATATTTT
TRBV2,TRBJ1-6,.,.,CASSPESTNNSPLHF,TGTGCCAGCAGCCCAGAAAGTACAAATAATTCACCCCTCCACTTT
TRBV6-6,TRBJ2-7,.,.,CASSTTAEQYF,TGTGCCAGCAGCACGACCGCCGAGCAGTACTTC
TRBV6-5,TRBJ2-7,.,.,CASKTLNLHEQYF,TGTGCCAGCAAGACTCTTAATCTCCACGAGCAGTACTTC
TRBV20-1,TRBJ2-3,.,few,CSAREGSSDTQYF,TGCAGTGCTAGAGAGGGGAGTTCGGATACGCAGTATTTT
TRBV27,TRBJ2-2,.,.,CASSPSGGPTGELFF,TGTGCCAGCAGCCCCTCCGGAGGACCCACCGGGGAGCTGTTTTTT
TRBV14,TRBJ1-1,TRBD1,medium-sized,CASSGQGAKGVEAFF,TGTGCCAGCAGTGGACAGGGTGCCAAGGGGGTTGAAGCTTTCTTT
TRBV30,TRBJ2-2,.,.,CAWRGDKNTGELFF,TGTGCCTGGAGAGGGGACAAGAACACCGGGGAGCTGTTTTTT
TRBV20-1,TRBJ2-1,.,few,CSARDRRATTYNEQFF,TGCAGTGCTAGAGACCGGAGGGCAACTACCTACAATGAGCAGTTCTTC
TRBV7-2,TRBJ1-5,.,few,CASSLIMRSNQPQHF,TGTGCCAGCAGCTTAATAATGAGGAGCAATCAGCCCCAGCATTTT
TRBV9,TRBJ1-1,.,.,CASSPPNTEAFF,TGTGCCAGCAGCCCCCCGAACACTGAAGCTTTCTTT
TRBV25-1,TRBJ2-1,.,.,CASSQNTGLSSYNEQFF,TGTGCCAGCAGTCAAAATACAGGGCTTAGCTCCTACAATGAGCAGTTCTTC
TRBV2,TRBJ1-2,TRBD1,.,CASSPTGGYGYTF,TGTGCCAGCAGTCCCACAGGGGGTTATGGCTACACCTTC
TRBV5-6,TRBJ2-1,.,many,CASSLVPGMTYNEQFF,TGTGCCAGCAGCTTGGTTCCGGGGATGACCTACAATGAGCAGTTCTTC
TRBV5-6,TRBJ1-2,.,.,CASSSRIRRQDHYGYTF,TGTGCCAGCAGCTCCCGGATCCGACGACAGGACCACTATGGCTACACCTTC
TRBV10-3,TRBJ2-5,.,few,CAIRGGMDRQETQYF,TGTGCCATCAGAGGGGGGATGGACAGGCAAGAGACCCAGTACTTC
TRBV21-1,TRBJ2-7,.,.,CASSKALGEDEQYF,TGTGCCAGCAGCAAAGCCCTGGGGGAAGACGAGCAGTACTTC
TRBV24-1,TRBJ2-2,.,.,CATRSDTGELFF,TGTGCCACCAGATCGGATACCGGGGAGCTGTTTTTT
TRBV10-2,TRBJ2-7,.,few,CASSEIGWEQYF,TGCGCCAGCAGTGAGATAGGGTGGGAGCAGTACTTC
TRBV6-2/TRBV6-3,TRBJ2-7,TRBD2,few,CASSYPGLAGDSREQYF,TGTGCCAGCAGTTACCCGGGACTAGCGGGGGACTCTAGGGAGCAGTACTTC
TRBV7-8,TRBJ2-1,TRBD1,.,CASSPSIGQGAKNEQFF,TGTGCCAGCAGCCCCTCCATCGGGCAGGGGGCTAAAAATGAGCAGTTCTTC
TRBV12-3/TRBV12-4,TRBJ2-1,.,many,CASSLAATVVALLGNEQFF,TGTGCCAGCAGTTTAGCTGCCACGGTGGTAGCGCTCCTCGGTAATGAGCAGTTCTTC
TRBV27,TRBJ2-7,TRBD2,few,CASKGLLAGAYEQYF,TGTGCAAGCAAAGGCCTCCTAGCGGGAGCCTACGAGCAGTACTTC
TRBV11-2,TRBJ2-3,.,few,CASSLVGRVTDTQYF,TGTGCCAGCAGCTTAGTGGGCAGGGTCACAGATACGCAGTATTTT
TRBV20-1,TRBJ2-1,TRBD2,few,CSAKAGGIYNEQFF,TGCAGTGCTAAAGCGGGAGGTATCTACAATGAGCAGTTCTTC
TRBV5-1,TRBJ2-2,.,.,CASMRAARDTGELFF,TGCGCCAGCATGAGGGCGGCCAGAGACACCGGGGAGCTGTTTTTT
TRBV3-1,TRBJ1-6,.,.,CASSRDLFANSPLHF,TGTGCCAGCAGCCGGGACCTTTTCGCAAATTCACCCCTCCACTTT
TRBV6-5,TRBJ1-1,TRBD1,.,CASSSDRGWYAFF,TGTGCCAGCAGTTCCGACAGGGGCTGGTACGCTTTCTTT
TRBV6-5,TRBJ2-2,TRBD2,.,CASSLGLAGAGELFF,TGTGCCAGCAGTCTGGGACTAGCGGGGGCCGGGGAGCTGTTTTTT
TRBV7-9,TRBJ2-5,.,.,CASSLMTQETQYF,TGTGCCAGCAGCCTAATGACCCAAGAGACCCAGTACTTC
TRBV11-2,TRBJ1-1,.,.,CASSLVGGGKDTEAFF,TGTGCCAGCAGCTTAGTCGGGGGCGGGAAGGACACTGAAGCTTTCTTT
TRBV2,TRBJ1-1,.,few,CASTSGRGRDTEAFF,TGTGCCAGCACATCAGGGCGGGGAAGGGACACTGAAGCTTTCTTT
TRBV2,TRBJ2-1,.,many,CASSDGRREQFF,TGTGCCAGCAGTGACGGCAGGCGTGAGCAGTTCTTC
TRBV4-1,TRBJ1-2,.,.,CASSLRRTIANYGYTF,TGCGCCAGCAGCCTTAGACGGACCATCGCTAACTATGGCTACACCTTC
TRBV19,TRBJ2-7,TRBD2,.,CANFGGKESYEQYF,TGTGCCAACTTCGGGGGGAAGGAGTCCTACGAGCAGTACTTC
TRBV7-8,TRBJ2-7,TRBD2,.,CASSRGTSGYEQYF,TGTGCCAGCAGCCGAGGGACTAGCGGCTACGAGCAGTACTTC
TRBV11-2,TRBJ2-7,TRBD2,.,CASSLTSGLSYEQYF,TGTGCCAGCAGCTTGACTAGCGGACTCTCCTACGAGCAGTACTTC
TRBV19,TRBJ2-7,TRBD2,few,CASSRQAGGPDEQYF,TGTGCCAGTAGCCGTCAGGCGGGAGGGCCTGACGAGCAGTACTTC
TRBV27,TRBJ1-1,.,many,CASSLSWVAGTEAFF,TGTGCCAGCAGTTTATCGTGGGTGGCCGGGACTGAAGCTTTCTTT
TRBV7-7,TRBJ2-5,TRBD1,few,CASSIGQGARETQYF,TGTGCTAGCAGCATAGGACAGGGGGCTCGGGAGACCCAGTACTTC